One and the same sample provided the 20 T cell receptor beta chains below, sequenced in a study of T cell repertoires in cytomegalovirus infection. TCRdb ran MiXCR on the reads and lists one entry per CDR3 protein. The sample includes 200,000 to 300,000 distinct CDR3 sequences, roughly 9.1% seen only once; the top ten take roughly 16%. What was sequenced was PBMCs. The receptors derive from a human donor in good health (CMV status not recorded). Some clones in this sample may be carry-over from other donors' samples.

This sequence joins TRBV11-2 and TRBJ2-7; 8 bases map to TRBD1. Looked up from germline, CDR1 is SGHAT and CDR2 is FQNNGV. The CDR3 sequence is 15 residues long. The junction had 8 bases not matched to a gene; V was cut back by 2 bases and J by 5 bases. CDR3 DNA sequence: TGTGCCAGCAGCTTAATGGCAGGGGGCAAGGACGAGCAGTACTTC. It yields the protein CASSLMAGGKDEQYF.

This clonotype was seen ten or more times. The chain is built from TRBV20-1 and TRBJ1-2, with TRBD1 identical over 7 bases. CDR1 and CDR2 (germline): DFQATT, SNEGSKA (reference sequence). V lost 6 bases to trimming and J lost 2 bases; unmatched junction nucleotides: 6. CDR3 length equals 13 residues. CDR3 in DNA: TGCAGTGCAAAACAGGGGATAAACTATGGCTACACCTTC. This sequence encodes CSAKQGINYGYTF.

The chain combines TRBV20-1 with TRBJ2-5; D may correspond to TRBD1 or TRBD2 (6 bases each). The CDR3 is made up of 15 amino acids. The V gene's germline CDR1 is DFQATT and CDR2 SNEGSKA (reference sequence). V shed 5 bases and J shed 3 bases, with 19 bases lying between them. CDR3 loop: CSARGLVTFEETQYF. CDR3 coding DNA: TGCAGTGCTCGGGGGCTAGTCACCTTCGAAGAGACCCAGTACTTC.

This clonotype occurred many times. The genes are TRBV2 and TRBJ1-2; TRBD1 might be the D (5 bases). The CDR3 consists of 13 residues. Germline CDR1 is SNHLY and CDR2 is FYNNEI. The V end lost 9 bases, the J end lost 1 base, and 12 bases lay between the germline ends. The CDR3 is CARRDGLNYGYTF. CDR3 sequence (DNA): TGTGCCAGGAGGGACGGACTTAACTATGGCTACACCTTC.

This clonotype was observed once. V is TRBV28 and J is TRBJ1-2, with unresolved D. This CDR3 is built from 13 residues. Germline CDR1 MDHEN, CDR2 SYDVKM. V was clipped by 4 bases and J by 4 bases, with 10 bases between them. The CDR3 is CASSSQNLYGYTF. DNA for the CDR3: TGTGCCAGCAGTTCTCAAAATCTCTATGGCTACACCTTC.

The CDR3 DNA is TGTGCCACCAGTGATCCGTGGGGGAGAGAGACCCAGTACTTC. Protein: CATSDPWGRETQYF. V usage is TRBV24-1 and J usage is TRBJ2-5; D may be TRBD1 or TRBD2 (5 bases each). There are 14 residues in the CDR3. Germline V gene data show CDR1 as KGHDR and CDR2 as SFDVKD. Trimming left V 3 bases short and J 4 bases short, with 11 bases between.

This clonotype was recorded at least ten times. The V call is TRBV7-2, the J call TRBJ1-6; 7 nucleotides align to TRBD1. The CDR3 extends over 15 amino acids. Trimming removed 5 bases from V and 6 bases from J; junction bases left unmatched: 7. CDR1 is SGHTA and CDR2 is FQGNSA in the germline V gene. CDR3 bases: TGTGCCAGCAGCGGAGCAGGGGGAGGTAATTCACCCCTCCACTTT. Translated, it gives CASSGAGGGNSPLHF.

The CDR3 sequence is CASSRGDSRETQYF. CDR3 DNA sequence: TGTGCCAGCAGTCGCGGGGATTCGAGAGAGACCCAGTACTTC. The V gene is TRBV27, the J gene TRBJ2-5, with D maybe TRBD2 (6 bases). Trimming took 5 bases from V and 4 from J, leaving 14 bases between them. Germline V gene data show CDR1 as MNHEY and CDR2 as SMNVEV (reference sequence). The CDR3 runs 14 residues.

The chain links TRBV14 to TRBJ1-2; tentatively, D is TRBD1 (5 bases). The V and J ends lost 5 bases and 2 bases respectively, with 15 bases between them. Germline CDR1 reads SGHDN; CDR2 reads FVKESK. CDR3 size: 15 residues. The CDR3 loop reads CASSGQGLSNYGYTF. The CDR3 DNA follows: TGTGCCAGCAGCGGTCAGGGATTGTCAAACTATGGCTACACCTTC. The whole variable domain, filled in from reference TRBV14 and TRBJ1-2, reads EAGVTQFPSHSVIEKGQTVTLRCDPISGHDNLYWYRRVMGKEIKFLLHFVKESKQDESGMPNNRFLAERTGGTYSTLKVQPAELEDSGVYFCASSGQGLSNYGYTFGSGTRLTVV.

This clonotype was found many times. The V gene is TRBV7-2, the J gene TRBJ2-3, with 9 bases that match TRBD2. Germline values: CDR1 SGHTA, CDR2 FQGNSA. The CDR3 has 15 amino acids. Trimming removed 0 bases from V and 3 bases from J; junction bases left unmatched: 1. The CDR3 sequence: CASSLALAGTDTQYF. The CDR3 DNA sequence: TGTGCCAGCAGCTTAGCCCTAGCGGGGACAGATACGCAGTATTTT.

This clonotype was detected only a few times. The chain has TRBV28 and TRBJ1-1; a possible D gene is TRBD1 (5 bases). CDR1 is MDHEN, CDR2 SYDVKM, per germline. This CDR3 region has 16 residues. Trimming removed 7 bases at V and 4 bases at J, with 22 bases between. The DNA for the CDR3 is TGTGCCAGCACCGCAAGATGGGGCATGAAAGTCACTGAAGCTTTCTTT. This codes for CASTARWGMKVTEAFF.

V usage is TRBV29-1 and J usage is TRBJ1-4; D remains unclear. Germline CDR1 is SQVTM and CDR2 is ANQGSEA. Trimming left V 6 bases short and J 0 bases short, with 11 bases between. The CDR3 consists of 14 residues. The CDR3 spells CSVAWSATNEKLFF. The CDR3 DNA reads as TGCAGCGTCGCCTGGAGCGCAACTAATGAAAAACTGTTTTTT. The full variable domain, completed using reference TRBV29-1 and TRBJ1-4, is SAVISQKPSRDICQRGTSLTIQCQVDSQVTMMFWYRQQPGQSLTLIATANQGSEATYESGFVIDKFPISRPNLTFSTLTVSNMSPEDSSIYLCSVAWSATNEKLFFGSGTQLSVL.

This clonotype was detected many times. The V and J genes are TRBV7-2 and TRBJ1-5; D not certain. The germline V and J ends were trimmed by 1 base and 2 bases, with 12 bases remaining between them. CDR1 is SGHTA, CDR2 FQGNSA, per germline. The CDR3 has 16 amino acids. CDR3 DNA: TGTGCCAGCAGCTTAGAAGCTGGGCTCGGCAATCAGCCCCAGCATTTT. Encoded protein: CASSLEAGLGNQPQHF.

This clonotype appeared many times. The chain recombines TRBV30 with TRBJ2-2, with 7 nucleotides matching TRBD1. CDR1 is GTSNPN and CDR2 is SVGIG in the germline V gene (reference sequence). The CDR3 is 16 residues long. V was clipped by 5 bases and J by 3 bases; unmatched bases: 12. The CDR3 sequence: CAWLGRQGKDTGELFF. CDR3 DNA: TGTGCCTGGTTGGGGAGACAGGGCAAGGACACCGGGGAGCTGTTTTTT.

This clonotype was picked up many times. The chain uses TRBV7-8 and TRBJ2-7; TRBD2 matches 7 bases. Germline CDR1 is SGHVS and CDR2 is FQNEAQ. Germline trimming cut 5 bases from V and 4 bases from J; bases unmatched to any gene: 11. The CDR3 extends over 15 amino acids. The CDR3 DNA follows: TGTGCCAGCAGCCAAAGTTTAGGACTAGGGTACGAGCAGTACTTC. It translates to CASSQSLGLGYEQYF.

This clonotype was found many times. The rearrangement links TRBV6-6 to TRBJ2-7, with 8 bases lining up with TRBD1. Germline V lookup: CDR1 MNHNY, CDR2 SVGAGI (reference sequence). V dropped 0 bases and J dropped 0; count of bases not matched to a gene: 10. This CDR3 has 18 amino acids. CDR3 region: CASSYSADRGLGSYEQYF. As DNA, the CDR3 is TGTGCCAGCAGTTACTCCGCCGACAGGGGTCTTGGCTCCTACGAGCAGTACTTC.

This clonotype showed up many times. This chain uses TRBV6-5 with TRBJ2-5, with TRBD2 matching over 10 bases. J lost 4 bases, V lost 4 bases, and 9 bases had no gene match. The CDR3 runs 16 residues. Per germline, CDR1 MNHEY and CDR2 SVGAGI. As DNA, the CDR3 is TGTGCCAGCAGTTCACCCGCGGTAGCGGGGGGAGAGACCCAGTACTTC. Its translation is CASSSPAVAGGETQYF.

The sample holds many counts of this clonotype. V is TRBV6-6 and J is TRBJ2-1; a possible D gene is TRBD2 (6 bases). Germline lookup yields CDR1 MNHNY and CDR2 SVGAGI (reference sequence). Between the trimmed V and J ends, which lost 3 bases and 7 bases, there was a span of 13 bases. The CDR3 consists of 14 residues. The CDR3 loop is CASSYLGGRNEQFF. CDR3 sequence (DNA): TGTGCCAGCAGTTATTTGGGGGGTCGGAATGAGCAGTTCTTC.

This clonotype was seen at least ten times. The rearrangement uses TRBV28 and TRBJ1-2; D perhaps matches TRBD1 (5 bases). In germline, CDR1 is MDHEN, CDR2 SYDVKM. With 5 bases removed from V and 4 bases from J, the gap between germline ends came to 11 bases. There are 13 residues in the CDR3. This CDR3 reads CASSPPDSYGYTF. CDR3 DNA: TGTGCCAGCAGTCCCCCTGACAGCTATGGCTACACCTTC.

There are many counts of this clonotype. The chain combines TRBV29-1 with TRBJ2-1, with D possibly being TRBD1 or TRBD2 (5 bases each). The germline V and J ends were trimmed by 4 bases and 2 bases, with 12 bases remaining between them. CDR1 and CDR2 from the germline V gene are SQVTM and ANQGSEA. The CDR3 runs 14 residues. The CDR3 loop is CSVGRDGPYNEQFF. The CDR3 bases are TGCAGCGTTGGTAGGGACGGACCCTACAATGAGCAGTTCTTC.